The 25 T cell receptor beta chains reported below all come from one sample, sequenced in a study of molecular identifiers for immune sequencing clone quantification. MiXCR, run by TCRdb on the PCR reads, gives a single entry per CDR3 protein. In the table there are fewer than 350,000 distinct CDR3 sequences, 20% to 25% of which are singletons. Sequenced input: naive CD8+ T cells from blood, with Jurkat cell RNA spiked in. Stated subset: FACS-sorted CD8+CD4-CCR7+CD45RA+ naive T cells. Source of these receptors: a human donor in good health. Some libraries in this study had Jurkat cell RNA spiked in.

The chain carries TRBV6-5 and TRBJ2-1; D gene unclear. The V gene's germline CDR1 is MNHEY and CDR2 SVGAGI. The CDR3 extends over 16 amino acids. Between the trimmed V and J ends, which lost 5 bases and 5 bases, there was a span of 19 bases. The CDR3 sequence is CASSPSRPTTNNEQFF. In DNA, the CDR3 is TGTGCCAGCAGTCCGTCTCGCCCGACCACAAACAATGAGCAGTTCTTC.

Of note for this clonotype: A read error may be the cause here, since a much bigger clone is one base away. The rearrangement uses TRBV7-9 and TRBJ2-1; a possible D gene is TRBD2 (5 bases). The CDR3 is 12 amino acids. Germline V gene sequence: CDR1 SEHNR, CDR2 FQNEAQ (reference sequence). In DNA, the CDR3 is TGTGCCAACAGCTTAGCGACGAATGAGCAGTTCTTC. Translating it yields CANSLATNEQFF. Full variable domain (outside the CDR3, taken from reference TRBV7-9 and TRBJ2-1): DTGVSQNPRHKITKRGQNVTFRCDPISEHNRLYWYRQTLGQGPEFLTYFQNEAQLEKSRLLSDRFSAERPKGSFSTLEIQRTEQGDSAMYLCANSLATNEQFFGPGTRLTVL.

This clonotype was seen a single time. The CDR3 reads CASSVAEGYEQYF. Here the CDR3 DNA reads TGTGCCAGCAGCGTAGCCGAGGGGTACGAGCAGTACTTC. V and J are TRBV9 and TRBJ2-7; D is tentatively TRBD1 or TRBD2 (5 bases each). The germline gives CDR1 SGDLS, CDR2 YYNGEE. Trimming took off 0 bases at V and 4 bases at J, with 8 bases between the two ends. CDR3 length: 13 residues. Based on the CDR3 plus reference TRBV9 and TRBJ2-7, the full variable domain is DSGVTQTPKHLITATGQRVTLRCSPRSGDLSVYWYQQSLDQGLQFLIQYYNGEERAKGNILERFSAQQFPDLHSELNLSSLELGDSALYFCASSVAEGYEQYFGPGTRLTVT.

This clonotype has more than one count but fewer than ten. J is TRBJ2-1 and V is TRBV20-1, with TRBD2 matching 12 bases. CDR3 length: 20 amino acids. V was pared by 0 bases and J by 0 bases, with 12 bases of the junction left unmatched. CDR1 DFQATT and CDR2 SNEGSKA come from the germline V gene (reference sequence). CDR3 sequence reads: CSARDLLGTSGPSSYNEQFF. CDR3 in DNA: TGCAGTGCTAGAGATCTTTTGGGGACTAGCGGGCCGAGCTCCTACAATGAGCAGTTCTTC.

This clonotype was seen at least ten times. The chain has TRBV29-1 and TRBJ2-5; tentatively, D is TRBD1 (6 bases). Germline CDR1 and CDR2: SQVTM and ANQGSEA. V was shortened by 0 bases and J by 5 bases, with 13 bases between the two germline ends. CDR3 length equals 14 residues. CDR3 coding DNA: TGCAGCGTTGAAGAGGTGGGGGCCCGCGAGACCCAGTACTTC. It yields the protein CSVEEVGARETQYF.

This sequence joins TRBV20-1 and TRBJ2-3; TRBD1 agrees at 7 bases. V dropped 6 bases and J dropped 0; count of bases not matched to a gene: 9. Germline CDR1 DFQATT, CDR2 SNEGSKA (reference sequence). The CDR3 consists of 15 residues. The chain's CDR3 is CSARVGQASTDTQYF. CDR3 coding DNA: TGCAGTGCCAGGGTAGGACAGGCTAGCACAGATACGCAGTATTTT.

The chain employs TRBV9 and TRBJ2-3, with D unclear. The CDR3 spans 13 residues. V gave up 4 bases and J gave up 4 bases, with 10 bases separating them. In germline, CDR1 is SGDLS, CDR2 YYNGEE. The CDR3 bases are TGTGCCAGCAGCAGGATGACGCCAGATACGCAGTATTTT. Protein: CASSRMTPDTQYF.

The sample holds many counts of this clonotype. The chain couples TRBV20-1 to TRBJ2-6, with 7 bases aligning to TRBD1. The CDR3 loop spans 15 amino acids. CDR1 and CDR2 (germline): DFQATT, SNEGSKA (reference sequence). The V segment lost 0 bases and the J segment 2 bases; nucleotides outside the gene matches: 1. CDR3 in DNA: TGCAGTGCTAGAGAACAGGGGACTGGGGCCAACGTCCTGACTTTC. Its protein is CSAREQGTGANVLTF.

The J gene is TRBJ2-1, the V gene TRBV6-2 or TRBV6-3, with 8 bases aligning to TRBD2. CDR3 length equals 16 residues. Germline V gene lookup returns CDR1 MNHEY and CDR2 SVGEGT. Trimming cost V 4 bases and J 2 bases; bases outside gene matches: 7. CDR3 region: CASSFGGGPPYNEQFF. The CDR3 region has the DNA TGTGCCAGCAGTTTCGGCGGGGGGCCTCCCTACAATGAGCAGTTCTTC.

This clonotype was seen ten or more times. The V gene is TRBV14, the J gene TRBJ2-5; D gene unclear. The germline CDR1 and CDR2 sequences are SGHDN and FVKESK. The CDR3 extends over 13 amino acids. The germline V and J ends were trimmed by 1 base and 5 bases, with 8 bases remaining between them. CDR3 nucleotides: TGTGCCAGCAGCCAAGTAAACATTGAGACCCAGTACTTC. The encoded protein is CASSQVNIETQYF.

A word on this clonotype: Given a much more abundant clone one base away, this may be a read error. The CDR3 does not close with the conserved phenylalanine or tryptophan, likely indicating a read error. The V call is TRBV29-1, the J call TRBJ1-1, with D unresolved. Germline V lookup: CDR1 SQVTM, CDR2 ANQGSEA. The V gene lost 4 bases and the J gene lost 2 bases, with 8 bases spanning the gap. This CDR3 region has 12 residues. The CDR3, as DNA: TGCAGCGTTGCCAGAGACAACACTGAAGCTTTCCTT. Protein product: CSVARDNTEAFL.

This clonotype has ten or more counts. The V call is TRBV13, the J call TRBJ2-1, with 8 positions matching TRBD1. The CDR3 has 15 residues. V dropped 2 bases and J dropped 6; count of bases not matched to a gene: 6. The germline gives CDR1 PRHDT, CDR2 FYEKMQ (reference sequence). For the CDR3, the DNA is TGTGCCAGCAGCTTAATCGGACAGGGTTTCAATGAGCAGTTCTTC. Amino acid sequence: CASSLIGQGFNEQFF.

This clonotype occurred many times. The chain uses TRBV6-5 and TRBJ1-6, with a tentative D call TRBD1 (5 bases). Germline V gives CDR1 MNHEY, CDR2 SVGAGI. Deletions cut 6 bases from V and 7 bases from J, with 13 bases between. The CDR3 spans 14 residues. CDR3 DNA: TGTGCCAGCAGACCCGGGGCAGGCAATTCACCCCTCCACTTT. Protein: CASRPGAGNSPLHF.

This clonotype was picked up a small number of times. The chain carries TRBV4-1 and TRBJ1-1, with no clear D. The CDR3 is 13 residues long. Germline loops: CDR1 MGHRA, CDR2 YSYEKL. V was trimmed by 1 base and J by 7 bases, leaving 10 bases between them. The CDR3 sequence is CASSQVSQDEAFF. CDR3 nucleotides: TGCGCCAGCAGCCAAGTTAGCCAGGATGAAGCTTTCTTT.

This clonotype was recorded at least ten times. This chain links TRBV12-3 or TRBV12-4 with TRBJ2-3; D gene unclear. Trimming took off 1 base at V and 2 bases at J, with 10 bases between the two ends. The CDR3 loop spans 15 amino acids. CDR3 bases: TGTGCCAGCAGTTTAGTTGCAGCCCCCACAGATACGCAGTATTTT. Translated, it gives CASSLVAAPTDTQYF.

About this clonotype: A read error may explain this, as a much larger clone is one base away. Here the CDR3 DNA reads TGTGCCAGCGATGAGGGGGTCTATGGCTACACCTTC. Translation: CASDEGVYGYTF. The gene calls are TRBV12-3 or TRBV12-4 and TRBJ1-2; weak D call: TRBD1 (6 bases). V lost 8 bases and J lost 4, with 11 bases in between. This CDR3 spans 12 amino acids.

This clonotype has ten or more counts. The rearrangement uses TRBV27 and TRBJ2-7; no reliable D call. Germline CDR1 reads MNHEY; CDR2 reads SMNVEV (reference sequence). Trimming cost V 5 bases and J 2 bases, with 7 bases left between them. CDR3 length equals 12 residues. CDR3 region: CASSRGPYEQYF. For the CDR3, the DNA is TGTGCCAGCAGTCGCGGACCCTACGAGCAGTACTTC.

As for this clonotype: A read error may be the cause here, since a much bigger clone is one base away. The chain couples TRBV7-2 to TRBJ1-6; D is unresolved. V was shortened by 5 bases and J by 6 bases, with 14 bases between the two germline ends. Germline values: CDR1 SGHTA, CDR2 FQGNSA. The CDR3 length is 15 residues. The CDR3 bases are TGTGCCAGCAGCCCCAGTGGATGCCCTAATTCACCCCTCCACTTT. Encoded protein: CASSPSGCPNSPLHF.

This clonotype was counted many times. The rearrangement links TRBV9 to TRBJ2-7; maybe TRBD1 (8 bases). V gave up 4 bases and J gave up 5 bases, with 19 bases separating them. The CDR3 contains 15 residues. Germline-derived CDR1 and CDR2 are SGDLS and YYNGEE. This CDR3 is CASSTGGGPGDEQYF. The CDR3, as DNA: TGTGCCAGCAGCACAGGGGGGGGCCCGGGGGACGAGCAGTACTTC.

This clonotype has at least ten counts. The genes are TRBV4-1 and TRBJ2-1, with 11 nucleotides matching TRBD2. CDR1 and CDR2 (germline): MGHRA, YSYEKL. Trimming cost V 1 base and J 7 bases; bases outside gene matches: 12. The CDR3 length is 18 residues. The CDR3 DNA follows: TGCGCCAGCAGCCAAGTTTGGAGTATAGCGGGAGGGGGTAATGAGCAGTTCTTC. Amino acid sequence: CASSQVWSIAGGGNEQFF.

This clonotype turned up a few times. The genes are TRBV12-3 or TRBV12-4 and TRBJ2-2; TRBD2 might be the D (5 bases). Trimming took off 4 bases at V and 5 bases at J, with 5 bases between the two ends. The CDR3 is made up of 12 amino acids. The CDR3 protein is CASSWRTGELFF. The CDR3 bases are TGTGCCAGCAGTTGGAGGACCGGGGAGCTGTTTTTT.

This clonotype was recorded a few times. This chain connects TRBV27 to TRBJ1-6; TRBD1 aligns across 7 bases. Looked up from germline, CDR1 is MNHEY and CDR2 is SMNVEV (reference sequence). CDR3 size: 15 residues. V was pared by 6 bases and J by 11 bases, with 13 bases of the junction left unmatched. CDR3 sequence: CASRPGGPRVPPLHF. DNA of the CDR3: TGTGCCAGCAGGCCAGGGGGGCCCCGGGTGCCACCCCTCCACTTT.

This chain uses TRBV13 with TRBJ2-3, with D perhaps TRBD2 (6 bases). Per the germline V gene, CDR1 is PRHDT and CDR2 is FYEKMQ (reference sequence). The CDR3 totals 14 residues. V was shortened by 5 bases and J by 8 bases, with 17 bases between the two germline ends. CDR3 in amino acids: CASSLGTLMSTQYF. CDR3 in DNA: TGTGCCAGCAGCCTTGGGACTCTAATGAGTACGCAGTATTTT.

This clonotype was detected many times. The chain recombines TRBV4-1 with TRBJ2-7; the D gene could be TRBD1 or TRBD2 (6 bases each). Germline CDR1 is MGHRA and CDR2 is YSYEKL. Between the trimmed V and J ends, which lost 0 bases and 6 bases, there was a span of 9 bases. The CDR3 extends over 13 amino acids. CDR3 amino acids: CASSQDWGAEQYF. CDR3 DNA sequence: TGCGCCAGCAGCCAAGATTGGGGGGCCGAGCAGTACTTC.

This clonotype was observed many times. The chain recombines TRBV20-1 with TRBJ2-7; 8 bases match TRBD2. This CDR3 has 13 residues. Germline V gene lookup returns CDR1 DFQATT and CDR2 SNEGSKA (reference sequence). The ends lost 5 bases at V and 1 base at J; junction bases unmatched: 4. The CDR3: CSARGLESYEQYF. Written as DNA, the CDR3 is TGCAGTGCTCGGGGACTAGAGTCCTACGAGCAGTACTTC.